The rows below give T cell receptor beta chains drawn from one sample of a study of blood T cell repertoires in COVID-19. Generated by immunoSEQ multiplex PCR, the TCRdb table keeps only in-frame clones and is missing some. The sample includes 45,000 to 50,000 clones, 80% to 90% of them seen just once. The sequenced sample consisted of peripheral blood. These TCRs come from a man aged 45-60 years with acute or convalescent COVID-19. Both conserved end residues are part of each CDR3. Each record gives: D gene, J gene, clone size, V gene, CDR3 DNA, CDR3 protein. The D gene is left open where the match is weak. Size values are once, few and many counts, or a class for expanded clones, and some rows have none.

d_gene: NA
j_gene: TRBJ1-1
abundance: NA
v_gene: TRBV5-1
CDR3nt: TGCGCCAGCAGCTTGGCCAGGGGAAACACTGAAGCTTTCTTT
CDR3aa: CASSLARGNTEAFF

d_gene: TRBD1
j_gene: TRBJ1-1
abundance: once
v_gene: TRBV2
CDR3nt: TGTGCCAGCAGGGTGACAGGGAGTAGACCTGAAGCTTTCTTT
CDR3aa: CASRVTGSRPEAFF

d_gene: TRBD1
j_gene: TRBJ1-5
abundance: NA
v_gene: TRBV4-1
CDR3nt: TGCGCCAGCAGCCCAGGACAGGGCTTGGGTCCCCAGCATTTT
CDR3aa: CASSPGQGLGPQHF

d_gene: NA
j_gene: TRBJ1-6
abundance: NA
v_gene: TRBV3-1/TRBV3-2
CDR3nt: TGTGCCAGCAGCCGCGATAATTCACCCCTCCACTTT
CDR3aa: CASSRDNSPLHF

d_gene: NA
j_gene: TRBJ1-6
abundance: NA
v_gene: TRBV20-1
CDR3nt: TGCAGTGCTAGTACAGGATCACCCCTCCACTTT
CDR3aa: CSASTGSPLHF

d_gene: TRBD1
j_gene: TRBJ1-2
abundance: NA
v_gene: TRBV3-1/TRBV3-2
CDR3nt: TGTGCCAGCAGCCAGACAGGGAGGGGCTACACCTTC
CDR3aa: CASSQTGRGYTF

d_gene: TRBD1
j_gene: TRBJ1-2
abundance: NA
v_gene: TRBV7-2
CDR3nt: TGTGCCAGCAGCTTAGTAGAGGGACAGGGGGTCTATGGCTACACCTTC
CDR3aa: CASSLVEGQGVYGYTF

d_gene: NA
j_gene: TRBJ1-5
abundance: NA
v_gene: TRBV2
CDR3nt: TGTGCCAGCAGCAAAGGGGGGGCGGGAAATCAGCCCCAGCATTTT
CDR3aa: CASSKGGAGNQPQHF

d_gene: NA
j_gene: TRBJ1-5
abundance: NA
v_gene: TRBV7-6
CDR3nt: TGTGCCAGCAGCCAAGGGGCAGGCGGCAATCAGCCCCAGCATTTT
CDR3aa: CASSQGAGGNQPQHF

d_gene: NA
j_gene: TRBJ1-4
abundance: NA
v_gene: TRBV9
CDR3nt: TGTGCCAGCAGCGTGGGGGGTCGGCATGAAAAACTGTTTTTT
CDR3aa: CASSVGGRHEKLFF

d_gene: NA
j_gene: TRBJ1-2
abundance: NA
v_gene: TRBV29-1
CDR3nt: TGCAGCGTCCCCTTAGCTAACTATGGCTACACCTTC
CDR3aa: CSVPLANYGYTF

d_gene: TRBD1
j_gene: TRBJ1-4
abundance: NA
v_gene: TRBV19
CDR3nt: TGTGCCAGTAGTCTCGGGACAGGGGGAGCAGCAACTAATGAAAAACTGTTTTTT
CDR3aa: CASSLGTGGAATNEKLFF

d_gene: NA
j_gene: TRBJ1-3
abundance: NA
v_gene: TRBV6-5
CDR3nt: TGTGCCAGCATGCATGGGGGGGCAAGAAACACCATATATTTT
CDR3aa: CASMHGGARNTIYF

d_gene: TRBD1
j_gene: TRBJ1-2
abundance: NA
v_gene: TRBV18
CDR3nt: TGTGCCAGCTCAGCCTACAGGGGAGACTATGGCTACACCTTC
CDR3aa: CASSAYRGDYGYTF

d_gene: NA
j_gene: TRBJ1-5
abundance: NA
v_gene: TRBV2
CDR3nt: TGTGCCAGCCGACCTGGAGACAATCAGCCCCAGCATTTT
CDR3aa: CASRPGDNQPQHF

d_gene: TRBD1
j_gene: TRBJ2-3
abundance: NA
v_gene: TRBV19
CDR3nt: TGTGCCAGTAGTACCCCCCAAGGACAGGGGTCCGATACGCAGTATTTT
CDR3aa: CASSTPQGQGSDTQYF

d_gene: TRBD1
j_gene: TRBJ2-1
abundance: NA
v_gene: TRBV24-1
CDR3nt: TGTGCCACCAGTGATTTGGGGACAGGGGGCTTGGGTGAGCAGTTCTTC
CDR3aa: CATSDLGTGGLGEQFF

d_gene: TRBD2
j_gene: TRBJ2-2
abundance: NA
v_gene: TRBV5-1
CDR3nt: TGCGCCAGCAGCTTAATAGCGGGGGTTCGGGCCGGGGAGCTGTTTTTT
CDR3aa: CASSLIAGVRAGELFF

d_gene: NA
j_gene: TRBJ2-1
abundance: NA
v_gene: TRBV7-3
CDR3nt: TGTGCCAGCAGCCCCTCAGGGAGGAATGAGCAGTTCTTC
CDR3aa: CASSPSGRNEQFF

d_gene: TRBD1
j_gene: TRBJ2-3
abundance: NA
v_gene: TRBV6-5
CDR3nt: TGTGCCAGCAGTTACGGACAGGGGGCGAAAGCGCAGTATTTT
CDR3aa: CASSYGQGAKAQYF

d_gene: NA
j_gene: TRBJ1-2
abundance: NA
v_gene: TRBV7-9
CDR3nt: TGTGCCAGCAGCATTGGGGGGGAGGACTATGGCTACACCTTC
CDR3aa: CASSIGGEDYGYTF

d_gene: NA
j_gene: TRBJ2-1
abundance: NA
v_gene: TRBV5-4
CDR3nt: TGTGCCAGCAGCTTGGGTGCTGGGACTGGATACAATGAGCAGTTCTTC
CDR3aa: CASSLGAGTGYNEQFF

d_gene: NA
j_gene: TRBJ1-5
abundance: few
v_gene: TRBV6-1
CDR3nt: TGTGCCAGCAGTGAGTATAGCAATCAGCCCCAGCATTTT
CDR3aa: CASSEYSNQPQHF

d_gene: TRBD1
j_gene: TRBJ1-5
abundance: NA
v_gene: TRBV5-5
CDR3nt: TGTGCCAGCAGCGAAGGGGGCACCGCGGGGCCCCAGCATTTT
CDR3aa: CASSEGGTAGPQHF

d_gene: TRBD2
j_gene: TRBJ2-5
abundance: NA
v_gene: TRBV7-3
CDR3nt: TGTGCCAGCAGCCCGGGGAGGGGCGACGAGACCCAGTACTTC
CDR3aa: CASSPGRGDETQYF

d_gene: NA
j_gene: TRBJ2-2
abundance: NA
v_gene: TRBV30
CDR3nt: TGTGCCTGGAATTCGGGACTCCAAACCGGGGAGCTGTTTTTT
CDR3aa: CAWNSGLQTGELFF

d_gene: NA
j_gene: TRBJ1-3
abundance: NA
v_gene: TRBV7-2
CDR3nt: TGTGCCAGCAGCTTACGGCTCAGGGGAAACACCATATATTTT
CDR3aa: CASSLRLRGNTIYF

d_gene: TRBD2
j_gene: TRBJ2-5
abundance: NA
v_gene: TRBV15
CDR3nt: TGTGCCACCAGCAGAGCTGCTAGCGGGACGAGAGAGACCCAGTACTTC
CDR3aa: CATSRAASGTRETQYF

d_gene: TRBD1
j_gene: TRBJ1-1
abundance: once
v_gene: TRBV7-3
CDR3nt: TGTGCCAGCAAGCAGGGGGCGGGATACACTGAAGCTTTCTTT
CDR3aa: CASKQGAGYTEAFF

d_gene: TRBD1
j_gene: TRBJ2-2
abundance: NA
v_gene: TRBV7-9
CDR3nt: TGTGCCAGCACCGACGGGGACAGGAACACCGGGGAGCTGTTTTTT
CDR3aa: CASTDGDRNTGELFF

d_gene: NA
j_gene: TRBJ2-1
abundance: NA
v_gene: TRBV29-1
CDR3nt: TGCAGCGTTGACAACTACAATGAGCAGTTCTTC
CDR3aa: CSVDNYNEQFF

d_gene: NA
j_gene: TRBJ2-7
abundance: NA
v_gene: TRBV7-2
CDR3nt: TGTGCCAGCAGCGTCGGACAGAACTACGAGCAGTACTTC
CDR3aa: CASSVGQNYEQYF

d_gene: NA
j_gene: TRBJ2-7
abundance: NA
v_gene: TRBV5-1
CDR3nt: TGCGCCAGCAGCTTGGCCCAAACTCAGTACTTC
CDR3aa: CASSLAQTQYF

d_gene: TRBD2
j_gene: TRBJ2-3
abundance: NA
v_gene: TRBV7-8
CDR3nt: TGTGCCAGCAGCACGGGACTAGTCCCAGATACGCAGTATTTT
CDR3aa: CASSTGLVPDTQYF

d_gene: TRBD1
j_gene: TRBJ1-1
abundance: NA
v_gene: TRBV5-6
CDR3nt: TGTGCCAGCAGCCTGGGACAGCCGAACACTGAAGCTTTCTTT
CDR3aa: CASSLGQPNTEAFF

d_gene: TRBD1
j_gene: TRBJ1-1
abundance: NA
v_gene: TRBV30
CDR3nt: TGTGCCTGGAGTAAGGGGACAGGGTGGACTGAAGCTTTCTTT
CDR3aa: CAWSKGTGWTEAFF

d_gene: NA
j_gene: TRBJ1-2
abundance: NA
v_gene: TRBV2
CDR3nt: TGTGCCAGCAGTGAAGATCGACAGGATATCCGGGGCTACACCTTC
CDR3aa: CASSEDRQDIRGYTF

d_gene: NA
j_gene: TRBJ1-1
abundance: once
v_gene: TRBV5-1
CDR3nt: TGCGCCAGCAGCTTCGACGGAGTGAACACTGAAGCTTTCTTT
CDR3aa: CASSFDGVNTEAFF

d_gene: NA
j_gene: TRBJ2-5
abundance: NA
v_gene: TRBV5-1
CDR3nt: TGCGCCAGCAGCTTGGACGGGGATATGGGTGGAGAGACCCAGTACTTC
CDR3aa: CASSLDGDMGGETQYF

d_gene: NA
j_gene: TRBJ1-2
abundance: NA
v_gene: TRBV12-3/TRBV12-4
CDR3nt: TGTGCCAGCAGAAATACAGGGTTGGATGGCTACACCTTC
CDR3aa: CASRNTGLDGYTF

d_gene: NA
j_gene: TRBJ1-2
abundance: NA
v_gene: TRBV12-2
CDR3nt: TGTGCAAGTCGCTTTGGGGAAACTAGCGGCTACACCTTC
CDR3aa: CASRFGETSGYTF